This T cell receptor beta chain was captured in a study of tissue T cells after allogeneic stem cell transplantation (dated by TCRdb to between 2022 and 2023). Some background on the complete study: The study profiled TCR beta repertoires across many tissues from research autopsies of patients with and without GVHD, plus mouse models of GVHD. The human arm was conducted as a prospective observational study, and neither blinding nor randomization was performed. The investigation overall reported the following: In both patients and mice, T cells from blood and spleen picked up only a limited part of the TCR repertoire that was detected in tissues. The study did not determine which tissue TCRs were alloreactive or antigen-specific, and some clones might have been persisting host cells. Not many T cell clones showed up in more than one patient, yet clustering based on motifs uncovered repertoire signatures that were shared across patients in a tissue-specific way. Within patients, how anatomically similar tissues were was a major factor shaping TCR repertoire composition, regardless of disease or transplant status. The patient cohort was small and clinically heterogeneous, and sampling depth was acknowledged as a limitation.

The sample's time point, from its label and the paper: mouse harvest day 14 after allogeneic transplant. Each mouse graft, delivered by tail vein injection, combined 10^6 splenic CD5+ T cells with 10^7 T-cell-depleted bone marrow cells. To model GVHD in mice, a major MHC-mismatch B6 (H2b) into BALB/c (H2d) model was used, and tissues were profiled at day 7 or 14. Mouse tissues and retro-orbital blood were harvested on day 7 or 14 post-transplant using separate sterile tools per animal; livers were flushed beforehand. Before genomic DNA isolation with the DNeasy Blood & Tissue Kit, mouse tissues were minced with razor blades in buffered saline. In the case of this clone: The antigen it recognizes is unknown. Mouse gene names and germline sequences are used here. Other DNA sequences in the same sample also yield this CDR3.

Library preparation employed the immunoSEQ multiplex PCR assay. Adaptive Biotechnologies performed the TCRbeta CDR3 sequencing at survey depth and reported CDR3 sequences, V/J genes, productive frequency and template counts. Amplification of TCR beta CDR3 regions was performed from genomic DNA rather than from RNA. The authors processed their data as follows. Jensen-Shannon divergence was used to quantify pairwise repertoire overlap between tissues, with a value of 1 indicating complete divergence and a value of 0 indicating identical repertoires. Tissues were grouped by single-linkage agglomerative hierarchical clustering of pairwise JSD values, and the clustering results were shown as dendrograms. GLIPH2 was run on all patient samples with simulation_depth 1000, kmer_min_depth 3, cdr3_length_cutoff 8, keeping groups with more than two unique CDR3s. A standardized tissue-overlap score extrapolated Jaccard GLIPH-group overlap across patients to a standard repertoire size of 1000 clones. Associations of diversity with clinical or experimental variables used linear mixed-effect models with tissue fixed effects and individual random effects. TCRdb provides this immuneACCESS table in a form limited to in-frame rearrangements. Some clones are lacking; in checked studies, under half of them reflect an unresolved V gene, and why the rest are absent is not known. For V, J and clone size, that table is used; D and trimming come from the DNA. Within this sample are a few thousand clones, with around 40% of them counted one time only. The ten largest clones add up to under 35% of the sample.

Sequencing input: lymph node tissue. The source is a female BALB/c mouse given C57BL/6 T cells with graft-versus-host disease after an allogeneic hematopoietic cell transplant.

The sequenced part of the CDR3 DNA is TGTGCCAGCTCTCTGGGGGGGAGTCAAAACACCTTGTAC. Translated, it gives CASSLGGSQNTLY. The complete CDR3 sequence is CASSLGGSQNTLYF. The chain is made from TRBV12-2 and TRBJ2-4, and TRBD2 matches 7 of the central bases. The CDR3 end lies 1 residue beyond the end of the read and is filled in from the germline J gene. V and J are trimmed by 1 base and 0 bases, and the gene matches miss 0 bases of the junction. The CDR3, from cysteine to phenylalanine, totals 14 residues. Shown are 39 bases from within the CDR3, in frame from base 1. The germline V gene specifies SGHLS as CDR1 and HYDKME as CDR2.